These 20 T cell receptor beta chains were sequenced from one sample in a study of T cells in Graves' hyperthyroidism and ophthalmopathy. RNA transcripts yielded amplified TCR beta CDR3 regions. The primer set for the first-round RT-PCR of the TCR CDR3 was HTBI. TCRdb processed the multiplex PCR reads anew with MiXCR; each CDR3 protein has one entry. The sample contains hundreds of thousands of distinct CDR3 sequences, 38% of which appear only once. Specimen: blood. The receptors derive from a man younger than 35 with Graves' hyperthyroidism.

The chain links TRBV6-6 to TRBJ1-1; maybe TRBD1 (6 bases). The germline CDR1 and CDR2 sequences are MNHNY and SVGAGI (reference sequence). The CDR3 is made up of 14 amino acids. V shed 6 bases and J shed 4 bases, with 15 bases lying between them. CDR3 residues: CASSPAGEVTEAFF. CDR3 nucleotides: TGTGCCAGCAGCCCGGCAGGGGAAGTCACTGAAGCTTTCTTT.

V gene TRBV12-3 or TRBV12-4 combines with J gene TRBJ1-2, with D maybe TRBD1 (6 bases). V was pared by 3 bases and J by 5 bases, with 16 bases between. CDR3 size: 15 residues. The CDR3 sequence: CASSLTGDGGYGYTF. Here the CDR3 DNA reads TGTGCCAGCAGTTTGACAGGCGACGGGGGGTATGGCTACACCTTC.

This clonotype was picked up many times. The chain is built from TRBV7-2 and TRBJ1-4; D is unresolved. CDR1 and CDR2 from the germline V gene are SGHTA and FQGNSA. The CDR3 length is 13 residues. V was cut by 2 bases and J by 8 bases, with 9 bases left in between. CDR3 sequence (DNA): TGTGCCAGCAGCTTACTCGGTGGCGAAAAACTGTTTTTT. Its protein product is CASSLLGGEKLFF.

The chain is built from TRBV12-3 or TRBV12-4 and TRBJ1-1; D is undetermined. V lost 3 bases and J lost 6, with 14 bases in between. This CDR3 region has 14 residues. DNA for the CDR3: TGTGCCAGCAGTTTTACCGGGAGAGCATCTGAAGCTTTCTTT. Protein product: CASSFTGRASEAFF.

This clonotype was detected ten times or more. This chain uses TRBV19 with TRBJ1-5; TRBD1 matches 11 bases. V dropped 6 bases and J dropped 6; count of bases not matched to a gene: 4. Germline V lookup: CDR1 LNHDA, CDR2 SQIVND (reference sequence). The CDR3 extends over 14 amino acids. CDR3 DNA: TGTGCCAGTAGCAGGACAGGGGGCGGTCAGCCCCAGCATTTT. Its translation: CASSRTGGGQPQHF.

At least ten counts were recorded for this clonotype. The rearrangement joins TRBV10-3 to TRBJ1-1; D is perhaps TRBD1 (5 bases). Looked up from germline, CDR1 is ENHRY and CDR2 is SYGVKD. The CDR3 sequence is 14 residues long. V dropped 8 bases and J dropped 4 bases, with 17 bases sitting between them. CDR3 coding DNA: TGTGCCATCTCCGACTGGGGGGTAGGCACTGAAGCTTTCTTT. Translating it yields CAISDWGVGTEAFF.

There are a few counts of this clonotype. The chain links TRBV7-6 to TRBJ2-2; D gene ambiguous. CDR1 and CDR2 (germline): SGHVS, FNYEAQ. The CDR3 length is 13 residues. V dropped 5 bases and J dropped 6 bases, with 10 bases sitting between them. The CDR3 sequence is CASSRISSGELFF. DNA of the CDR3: TGTGCCAGCAGCCGGATCTCTTCCGGGGAGCTGTTTTTT.

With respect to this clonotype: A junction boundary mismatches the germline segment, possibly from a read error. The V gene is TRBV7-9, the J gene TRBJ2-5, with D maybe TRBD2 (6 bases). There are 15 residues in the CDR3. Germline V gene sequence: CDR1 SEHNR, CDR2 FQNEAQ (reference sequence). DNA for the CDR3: TGCGCCAGCGGCCAACCGGGACTGGGGGGAGAGACCCAGTACTTC. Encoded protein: CASGQPGLGGETQYF.

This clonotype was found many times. The CDR3 sequence is CSAPGQGYGYTF. CDR3 sequence (DNA): TGCAGTGCTCCTGGACAGGGCTATGGCTACACCTTC. This chain joins TRBV20-1 and TRBJ1-2; 8 bases are shared with TRBD1. Germline trimming cut 5 bases from V and 4 bases from J; bases unmatched to any gene: 3. CDR1 is DFQATT, CDR2 SNEGSKA, per germline (reference sequence). There are 12 residues in the CDR3.

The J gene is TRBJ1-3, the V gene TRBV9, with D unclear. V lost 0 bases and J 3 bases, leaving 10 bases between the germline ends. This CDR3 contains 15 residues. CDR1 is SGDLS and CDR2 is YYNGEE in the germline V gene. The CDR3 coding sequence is TGTGCCAGCAGCGTAGACAGCACATATGGAAACACCATATATTTT. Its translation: CASSVDSTYGNTIYF.

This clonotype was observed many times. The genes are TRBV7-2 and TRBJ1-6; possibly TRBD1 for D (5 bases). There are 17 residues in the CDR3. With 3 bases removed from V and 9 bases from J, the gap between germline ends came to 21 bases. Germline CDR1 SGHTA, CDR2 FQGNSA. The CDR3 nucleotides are TGTGCCAGCAGCTTTTATGCCGGGGCACAATGGGTTTCACCCCTCCACTTT. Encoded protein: CASSFYAGAQWVSPLHF.

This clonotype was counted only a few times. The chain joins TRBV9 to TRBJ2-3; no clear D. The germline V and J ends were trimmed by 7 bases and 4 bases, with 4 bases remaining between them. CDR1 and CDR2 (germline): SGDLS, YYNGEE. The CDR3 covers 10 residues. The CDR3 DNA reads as TGTGCCAGCGGCGCAGATACGCAGTATTTT. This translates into CASGADTQYF. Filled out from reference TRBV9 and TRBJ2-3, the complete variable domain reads DSGVTQTPKHLITATGQRVTLRCSPRSGDLSVYWYQQSLDQGLQFLIQYYNGEERAKGNILERFSAQQFPDLHSELNLSSLELGDSALYFCASGADTQYFGPGTRLTVL.

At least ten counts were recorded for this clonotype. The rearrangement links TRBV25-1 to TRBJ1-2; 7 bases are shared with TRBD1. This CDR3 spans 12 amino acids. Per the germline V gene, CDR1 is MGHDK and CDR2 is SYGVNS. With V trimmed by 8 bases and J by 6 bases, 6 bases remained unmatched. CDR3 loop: CASYLGTDGYTF. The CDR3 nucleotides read TGTGCCAGCTATTTAGGGACAGATGGCTACACCTTC.

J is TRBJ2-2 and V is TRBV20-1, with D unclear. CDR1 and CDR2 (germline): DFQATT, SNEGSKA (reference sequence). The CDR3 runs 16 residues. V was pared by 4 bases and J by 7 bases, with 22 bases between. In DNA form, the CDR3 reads TGCAGTGCTATAAGGTCGGGCCTTATAGTGGGCGGGGAGCTGTTTTTT. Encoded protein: CSAIRSGLIVGGELFF.

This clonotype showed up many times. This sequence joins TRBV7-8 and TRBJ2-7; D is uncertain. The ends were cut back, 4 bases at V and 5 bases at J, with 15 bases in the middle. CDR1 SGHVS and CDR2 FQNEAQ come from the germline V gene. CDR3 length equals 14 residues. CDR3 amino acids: CASSSGLKRDEQYF. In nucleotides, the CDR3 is TGTGCCAGCAGCTCCGGGCTAAAACGGGACGAGCAGTACTTC.

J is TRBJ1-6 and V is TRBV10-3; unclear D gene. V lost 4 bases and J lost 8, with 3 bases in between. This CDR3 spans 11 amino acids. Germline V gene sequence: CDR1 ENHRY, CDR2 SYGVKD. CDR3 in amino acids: CAISGYSPLHF. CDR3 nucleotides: TGTGCCATCAGTGGGTATTCACCCCTCCACTTT.

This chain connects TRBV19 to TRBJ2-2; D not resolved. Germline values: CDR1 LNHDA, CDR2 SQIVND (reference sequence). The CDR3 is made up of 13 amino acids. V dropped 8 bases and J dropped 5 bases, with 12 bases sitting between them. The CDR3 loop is CASPSDVTGELFF. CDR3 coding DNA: TGTGCCAGTCCCTCCGACGTAACCGGGGAGCTGTTTTTT.

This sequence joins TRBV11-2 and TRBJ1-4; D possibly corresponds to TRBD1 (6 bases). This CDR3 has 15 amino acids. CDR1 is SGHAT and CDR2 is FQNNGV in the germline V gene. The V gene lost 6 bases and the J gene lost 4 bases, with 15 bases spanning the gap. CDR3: CASRYTGSGNEKLFF. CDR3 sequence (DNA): TGTGCCAGCAGATACACAGGGAGTGGTAATGAAAAACTGTTTTTT.

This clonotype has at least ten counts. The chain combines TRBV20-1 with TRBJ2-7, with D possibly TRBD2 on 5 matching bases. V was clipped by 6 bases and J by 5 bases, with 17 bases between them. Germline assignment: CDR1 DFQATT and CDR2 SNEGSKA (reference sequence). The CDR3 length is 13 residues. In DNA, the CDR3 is TGCAGTGCGGGAGACGGGTCGAGCCACGAGCAGTACTTC. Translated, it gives CSAGDGSSHEQYF.

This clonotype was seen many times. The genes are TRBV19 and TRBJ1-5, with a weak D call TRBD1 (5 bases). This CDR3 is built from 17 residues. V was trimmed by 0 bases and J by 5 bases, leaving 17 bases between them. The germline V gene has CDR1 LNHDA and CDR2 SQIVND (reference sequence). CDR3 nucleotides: TGTGCCAGTAGTATAGAGGGGCCAGGAGCGAGCGATCAGCCCCAGCATTTT. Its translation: CASSIEGPGASDQPQHF.